Each of the 26 T cell receptor beta chains below was sequenced from the same sample in a study of blood T cell repertoires in COVID-19. Some clones are missing from TCRdb's copy, which holds only in-frame ones; the method was immunoSEQ multiplex PCR. The sample holds 200,000 to 300,000 clones; more than 70% are singletons and the top ten take under 8%. Sequencing used peripheral blood. These receptors were taken from a woman aged 25 to 39 with COVID-19, enrolled during active disease.

This rearrangement joins TRBV7-6 to TRBJ2-2; no definite D call. CDR1 is SGHVS and CDR2 is FNYEAQ in the germline V gene. Trimming took off 5 bases at V and 14 bases at J, with 12 bases between the two ends. The CDR3 totals 11 residues. The CDR3 loop reads CASSLETTLFF. The CDR3, as DNA: TGTGCCAGCAGCCTCGAGACAACCCTGTTTTTT.

J is TRBJ1-1 and V is TRBV10-3, with D uncertain. The CDR3 has 15 residues. The V gene's germline CDR1 is ENHRY and CDR2 SYGVKD. The V and J ends lost 0 bases and 0 bases respectively, with 8 bases between them. CDR3 nucleotides: TGTGCCATCAGTGAGTCGTTCATCATGAACACTGAAGCTTTCTTT. Residues: CAISESFIMNTEAFF.

The DNA for the CDR3 is TGCGCCAGCAGCCAAGAGAGGGGACAGGGGAATGAAAAACTGTTTTTT. Residues: CASSQERGQGNEKLFF. The chain links TRBV4-3 to TRBJ1-4; 10 bases are a match to TRBD1. The V gene's germline CDR1 is LGHNA and CDR2 YSLEER. There are 16 residues in the CDR3. Trimming cost V 0 bases and J 5 bases; bases outside gene matches: 3.

The chain uses TRBV4-1 and TRBJ2-3; TRBD2 matches 12 bases. Germline V lookup: CDR1 MGHRA, CDR2 YSYEKL. Trimming cost V 1 base and J 0 bases; bases outside gene matches: 5. This CDR3 comprises 18 residues. This chain's CDR3 is CASSQGLAGAPSTDTQYF. The DNA of the CDR3 is TGCGCCAGCAGCCAAGGACTAGCGGGGGCCCCTAGCACAGATACGCAGTATTTT.

This chain links TRBV18 with TRBJ2-3, with 12 bases fitting TRBD2. Germline V gene lookup returns CDR1 KGHSH and CDR2 LQKENI. J was trimmed by 10 bases and V by 0 bases; bases with no gene match: 5. The CDR3 has 15 residues. CDR3 DNA: TGTGCCAGCTCACCACCCGGACTAGCGGGATGGGCGCAGTATTTT. This encodes CASSPPGLAGWAQYF.

The rearrangement joins TRBV7-9 to TRBJ2-3; 14 bases line up with TRBD2. CDR3 size: 17 residues. Losses at the gene ends were 3 bases for V and 2 bases for J; bases not matched to a gene: 4. Germline CDR1 reads SEHNR; CDR2 reads FQNEAQ (reference sequence). The CDR3 is CASSLGLAGVFTDTQYF. For the CDR3, the DNA is TGTGCCAGCAGCTTGGGACTAGCGGGAGTCTTCACAGATACGCAGTATTTT. Filled out from reference TRBV7-9 and TRBJ2-3, the complete variable domain reads DTGVSQNPRHKITKRGQNVTFRCDPISEHNRLYWYRQTLGQGPEFLTYFQNEAQLEKSRLLSDRFSAERPKGSFSTLEIQRTEQGDSAMYLCASSLGLAGVFTDTQYFGPGTRLTVL.

This chain connects TRBV30 to TRBJ2-1, with TRBD1 identical over 11 bases. The V gene end was trimmed by 4 bases and the J gene end by 7 bases; junction bases not matched to a gene: 9. The CDR3 is 15 residues long. CDR1 is GTSNPN, CDR2 SVGIG, per germline (reference sequence). The CDR3 reads CAWNPGQGAGNEQFF. In nucleotides, the CDR3 is TGTGCCTGGAACCCCGGACAGGGGGCTGGGAATGAGCAGTTCTTC.

This clone was recorded a few times. This chain links TRBV5-1 with TRBJ1-1, with 7 bases identical to TRBD1. Germline CDR1 is SGHRS and CDR2 is YFSETQ. Trimming cost V 2 bases and J 0 bases; bases outside gene matches: 7. This CDR3 spans 16 amino acids. The CDR3 reads CASSFRQGHMNTEAFF. The CDR3 DNA sequence: TGCGCCAGCAGCTTCCGACAGGGCCACATGAACACTGAAGCTTTCTTT. The full variable domain, completed using reference TRBV5-1 and TRBJ1-1, is KAGVTQTPRYLIKTRGQQVTLSCSPISGHRSVSWYQQTPGQGLQFLFEYFSETQRNKGNFPGRFSGRQFSNSRSEMNVSTLELGDSALYLCASSFRQGHMNTEAFFGQGTRLTVV.

The chain carries TRBV4-3 and TRBJ1-6, with no clear D. There are 16 residues in the CDR3. Looked up from germline, CDR1 is LGHNA and CDR2 is YSLEER. Trimming stripped 0 bases from V and 7 bases from J, with 13 bases between. The CDR3 loop is CASSQDWRLSNSPLHF. The DNA of the CDR3 is TGCGCCAGCAGCCAAGATTGGAGGCTTTCGAATTCACCCCTCCACTTT.

V is TRBV5-6 and J is TRBJ2-3; D not certain. Trimming left V 4 bases short and J 0 bases short, with 12 bases between. The CDR3 covers 15 residues. Per germline, CDR1 SGHDT and CDR2 YYEEEE. CDR3 region: CASSVPATSTDTQYF. DNA of the CDR3: TGTGCCAGCAGCGTTCCAGCGACTAGCACAGATACGCAGTATTTT. Based on the CDR3 plus reference TRBV5-6 and TRBJ2-3, the full variable domain is DAGVTQSPTHLIKTRGQQVTLRCSPKSGHDTVSWYQQALGQGPQFIFQYYEEEERQRGNFPDRFSGHQFPNYSSELNVNALLLGDSALYLCASSVPATSTDTQYFGPGTRLTVL.

CDR3 bases: TGTGCCACCAGCAGAGTGGGACAGGGAAAGACCCAGTACTTC. Its protein product is CATSRVGQGKTQYF. The chain links TRBV15 to TRBJ2-5; 9 bases fit TRBD1. Germline V CDR1 and CDR2: LNHNV, YYDKDF (reference sequence). The CDR3 loop spans 14 amino acids. V lost 1 base to trimming and J lost 6 bases; unmatched junction nucleotides: 3.

This clone was recorded once. The chain has TRBV19 and TRBJ1-2; D possibly corresponds to TRBD1 (5 bases). The V and J ends lost 5 bases and 9 bases respectively, with 16 bases between them. CDR3 length equals 13 residues. The V gene's germline CDR1 is LNHDA and CDR2 SQIVND (reference sequence). Here the CDR3 DNA reads TGTGCCAGTAGTTCTGGCGGGGCCGAGCGCTACACCTTC. It translates to CASSSGGAERYTF.

This sequence joins TRBV28 and TRBJ2-7, with TRBD1 matching over 9 bases. With V trimmed by 2 bases and J by 2 bases, 7 bases remained unmatched. The CDR3 is made up of 16 amino acids. Germline lookup yields CDR1 MDHEN and CDR2 SYDVKM. As DNA, the CDR3 is TGTGCCAGCAGTTTAGGTGGGACAGGGCCCCCCTACGAGCAGTACTTC. This encodes CASSLGGTGPPYEQYF.

As DNA, the CDR3 is TGTGCCAGCAGTTTAGCCGGGATGAACACTGAAGCTTTCTTT. It is translated as CASSLAGMNTEAFF. This chain uses TRBV28 with TRBJ1-1, with D hard to call. The V end lost 2 bases, the J end lost 0 bases, and 7 bases lay between the germline ends. The V gene's germline CDR1 is MDHEN and CDR2 SYDVKM. This CDR3 contains 14 residues.

The chain employs TRBV19 and TRBJ1-5; D is possibly TRBD1 (6 bases). Germline CDR1 is LNHDA and CDR2 is SQIVND (reference sequence). This CDR3 is built from 16 residues. Deletions cut 3 bases from V and 2 bases from J, with 14 bases between. The CDR3 region is CASSILQGNGNQPQHF. Here the CDR3 DNA reads TGTGCCAGTAGTATCCTACAGGGTAACGGCAATCAGCCCCAGCATTTT.

The V call is TRBV9, the J call TRBJ1-2; tentative D call: TRBD1 (6 bases). The V and J ends lost 3 bases and 2 bases respectively, with 14 bases between them. Germline lookup yields CDR1 SGDLS and CDR2 YYNGEE. CDR3 length: 15 residues. CDR3 amino acids: CASSEGTSTNYGYTF. The CDR3 DNA reads TGTGCCAGCAGCGAGGGGACATCCACCAACTATGGCTACACCTTC.

The genes are TRBV28 and TRBJ1-5, with 8 bases lining up with TRBD1. J was trimmed by 4 bases and V by 7 bases; bases with no gene match: 6. There are 14 residues in the CDR3. In germline, CDR1 is MDHEN, CDR2 SYDVKM. CDR3 in amino acids: CASKRDRLNQPQHF. CDR3 DNA sequence: TGTGCCAGCAAAAGGGACAGGCTAAATCAGCCCCAGCATTTT.

V and J are TRBV4-1 and TRBJ2-3, with D tentatively TRBD2 (5 bases). The V end was cut by 0 bases, the J end by 14 bases, with 15 bases between. Germline V gene sequence: CDR1 MGHRA, CDR2 YSYEKL. The CDR3 totals 13 residues. The CDR3 DNA reads TGCGCCAGCAGCCAAGACGGGGATCCTTCCTGGTATTTT. This translates into CASSQDGDPSWYF.

This clone was detected a few times. V is TRBV28 and J is TRBJ2-7; D perhaps matches TRBD1 (6 bases). V lost 4 bases and J lost 2, with 12 bases in between. Germline V gene sequence: CDR1 MDHEN, CDR2 SYDVKM. CDR3 length: 14 amino acids. CDR3 nucleotide sequence: TGTGCCAGCAGTTCGGCAGGGGCGGCCTACGAGCAGTACGTC. This codes for CASSSAGAAYEQYV.

The rearrangement links TRBV18 to TRBJ2-5; maybe TRBD2 (6 bases). CDR1 and CDR2 (germline): KGHSH, LQKENI. V was clipped by 2 bases and J by 5 bases, with 12 bases between them. The CDR3 is 14 residues long. The CDR3 spells CASSPSRAGETQYF. DNA of the CDR3: TGTGCCAGCTCACCAAGTCGGGCGGGGGAGACCCAGTACTTC.

The chain combines TRBV5-6 with TRBJ2-7; a weak D match, TRBD1 (6 bases). This CDR3 has 15 amino acids. Germline V gene sequence: CDR1 SGHDT, CDR2 YYEEEE. Trimming cost V 1 base and J 1 base, with 12 bases left between them. Written as DNA, the CDR3 is TGTGCCAGCAGCTTGTCCAGGGGAACATCCTACGAGCAGTACTTC. Its translation is CASSLSRGTSYEQYF. The whole variable domain, filled in from reference TRBV5-6 and TRBJ2-7, reads DAGVTQSPTHLIKTRGQQVTLRCSPKSGHDTVSWYQQALGQGPQFIFQYYEEEERQRGNFPDRFSGHQFPNYSSELNVNALLLGDSALYLCASSLSRGTSYEQYFGPGTRLTVT.

V and J are TRBV4-3 and TRBJ2-3, with TRBD2 matching over 9 bases. V was pared by 2 bases and J by 5 bases, with 14 bases of the junction left unmatched. Germline lookup yields CDR1 LGHNA and CDR2 YSLEER. CDR3 length: 18 residues. CDR3 bases: TGCGCCAGCAGCCAATCAGCGGGGGGACCTATTTCGATAGATACGCAGTATTTT. Translated, it gives CASSQSAGGPISIDTQYF.

The chain couples TRBV29-1 to TRBJ1-5; weak D call: TRBD1 (6 bases). The germline V and J ends were trimmed by 6 bases and 6 bases, with 15 bases remaining between them. The germline gives CDR1 SQVTM, CDR2 ANQGSEA. The CDR3 loop spans 13 amino acids. CDR3 sequence (DNA): TGCAGCGTGTTAAGGGGGTTAGGTCAGCCCCAGCATTTT. This codes for CSVLRGLGQPQHF.

This clone came up once. The genes are TRBV19 and TRBJ2-6; no firm D call. In germline, CDR1 is LNHDA, CDR2 SQIVND (reference sequence). Trimming stripped 3 bases from V and 1 base from J, with 7 bases between. The CDR3 runs 15 residues. Here the CDR3 reads CASSILGSGANVLTF. In DNA, the CDR3 is TGTGCCAGTAGTATTCTAGGATCTGGGGCCAACGTCCTGACTTTC.

The rearrangement links TRBV29-1 to TRBJ2-1; D not certain. The CDR3 runs to 14 residues. Per germline, CDR1 SQVTM and CDR2 ANQGSEA. The V gene lost 5 bases and the J gene lost 0 bases, with 11 bases spanning the gap. The CDR3, as DNA: TGCAGCGTTTGCCGTAGGAGCTCCTACAATGAGCAGTTCTTC. Its translation is CSVCRRSSYNEQFF.

The chain combines TRBV7-2 with TRBJ1-2; D is undetermined. Trimming removed 1 base at V and 7 bases at J, with 13 bases between. CDR1 and CDR2 (germline): SGHTA, FQGNSA. This CDR3 comprises 14 residues. The CDR3 here is CASSLDGVLPGYTF. Here the CDR3 DNA reads TGTGCCAGCAGCTTAGACGGGGTTCTTCCTGGCTACACCTTC.